Below, 4 T cell receptor beta chains from the same sample are listed, as sequenced in a study of T-cell reconstitution after alpha-beta-depleted transplantation in children. TCRbeta library construction was performed incorporating unique molecular identifiers. TCRdb re-derived calls from the PCR reads in MiXCR, one entry per CDR3 protein. The sample holds about 230,000 distinct CDR3 sequences, roughly 10% seen once. Sequences were derived from PBMCs, sampled before TCRalphabeta/CD19-depleted stem cell transplant. These receptor sequences come from a child under two years old with acute myeloid leukemia, due to receive a stem cell transplant.

This clonotype showed up many times. The rearrangement links TRBV7-2 to TRBJ2-7; 9 nucleotides line up with TRBD2. CDR1 and CDR2 from the germline V gene are SGHTA and FQGNSA. The CDR3 spans 14 residues. The V and J ends lost 5 bases and 2 bases, in that order; junction bases with no gene match: 4. CDR3 amino acids: CASSPGLAAYEQYF. CDR3 in DNA: TGTGCCAGCAGCCCGGGACTAGCAGCCTACGAGCAGTACTTC.

The table lists this clonotype with many counts. The chain has TRBV20-1 and TRBJ2-7, with 7 bases identical to TRBD1. V gave up 5 bases and J gave up 4 bases; unmatched junction bases: 11. Looked up from germline, CDR1 is DFQATT and CDR2 is SNEGSKA (reference sequence). The CDR3 spans 14 residues. This CDR3 reads CSAGNRGGGYEQYF. Here the CDR3 DNA reads TGCAGTGCTGGCAACAGGGGTGGAGGATACGAGCAGTACTTC.

There are a few counts of this clonotype. J is TRBJ1-1 and V is TRBV4-2; possibly TRBD1 for D (5 bases). Trimming removed 4 bases from V and 1 base from J, with 19 bases in between. CDR1 is LGHNA and CDR2 is YNFKEQ in the germline V gene. The CDR3 contains 17 residues. The CDR3, as DNA: TGTGCCAGCAGCCCGGGGGTGGGGCTTGGGGGGAACACTGAAGCTTTCTTT. Amino acids: CASSPGVGLGGNTEAFF.

In its sample, this clonotype was seen many times. The V and J genes are TRBV29-1 and TRBJ1-6, with 12 bases that match TRBD1. Germline V gene lookup returns CDR1 SQVTM and CDR2 ANQGSEA. This CDR3 comprises 15 residues. The J segment lost 10 bases and the V segment lost 2 bases, leaving 6 bases of the junction unmatched. In DNA, the CDR3 is TGCAGCGTTGAAACGGGACAGGGGGCCGGGTCACCCCTCCACTTT. This codes for CSVETGQGAGSPLHF.